A single sample gave rise to the 20 T cell receptor beta chains below, sequenced in a study of blood T cell repertoires in COVID-19. The protocol was immunoSEQ multiplex PCR, while the TCRdb copy is restricted to in-frame clones and leaves out a portion. Of 350,000 to 400,000 clones in the sample, approximately 90% were seen once. Sequenced sample: PBMCs or T cells enriched from blood (not recorded which). Receptor source: a woman aged 40 to 50 who had been exposed to COVID-19.

This sequence joins TRBV27 and TRBJ1-5; no definite D call. Trimming pared 2 bases from V and 3 bases from J, leaving 17 bases between. The CDR3 is made up of 17 amino acids. Looked up from germline, CDR1 is MNHEY and CDR2 is SMNVEV (reference sequence). The CDR3 nucleotides read TGTGCCAGCAGTTTAGGCCTCGGGAACTCCGACAATCAGCCCCAGCATTTT. As protein: CASSLGLGNSDNQPQHF.

The chain recombines TRBV9 with TRBJ1-6; 7 bases align to TRBD1. The CDR3 totals 15 residues. The junction had 8 bases not matched to a gene; V was cut back by 4 bases and J by 7 bases. Germline CDR1 is SGDLS and CDR2 is YYNGEE. CDR3 nucleotides: TGTGCCAGCAGCCCCCCGGACAGGACGAATTCACCCCTCCACTTT. This codes for CASSPPDRTNSPLHF.

The chain uses TRBV6-5 and TRBJ1-4, with 8 bases that match TRBD1. This CDR3 comprises 14 residues. J lost 8 bases, V lost 6 bases, and 8 bases had no gene match. Germline V gene data show CDR1 as MNHEY and CDR2 as SVGAGI. The CDR3 sequence: CASRGQAREEKLFF. The CDR3 bases are TGTGCCAGCAGGGGACAGGCGAGGGAGGAAAAACTGTTTTTT.

The V call is TRBV2, the J call TRBJ2-2; TRBD1 is a possible D gene (5 bases). Between the trimmed V and J ends, which lost 7 bases and 4 bases, there was a span of 16 bases. The CDR3 extends over 15 amino acids. Looked up from germline, CDR1 is SNHLY and CDR2 is FYNNEI. CDR3 DNA: TGTGCCAGCACCATGGGGCTAGGGGTCACCGGGGAGCTGTTTTTT. It codes for CASTMGLGVTGELFF.

The chain employs TRBV19 and TRBJ2-1; TRBD1 aligns across 9 bases. Trimming at V came to 2 bases and at J to 8 bases, leaving 16 bases not matched to a gene. In germline, CDR1 is LNHDA, CDR2 SQIVND (reference sequence). The CDR3 runs 18 residues. CDR3 loop: CASSIIPLPGTGSHEQFF. DNA of the CDR3: TGTGCCAGTAGTATAATTCCCCTGCCCGGGACAGGGTCGCATGAGCAGTTCTTC. The variable domain in full, completed from reference TRBV19 and TRBJ2-1, reads DGGITQSPKYLFRKEGQNVTLSCEQNLNHDAMYWYRQDPGQGLRLIYYSQIVNDFQKGDIAEGYSVSREKKESFPLTVTSAQKNPTAFYLCASSIIPLPGTGSHEQFFGPGTRLTVL.

This rearrangement joins TRBV19 to TRBJ1-5; tentatively, D is TRBD1 (6 bases). The V and J ends lost 6 bases and 1 base respectively, with 13 bases between them. This CDR3 comprises 15 residues. The germline gives CDR1 LNHDA, CDR2 SQIVND (reference sequence). The CDR3 DNA follows: TGTGCCAGTAGGAGAACAGGGTTAAGCAATCAGCCCCAGCATTTT. It yields the protein CASRRTGLSNQPQHF.

The V call is TRBV5-6, the J call TRBJ1-1; perhaps TRBD1 as D (5 bases). This CDR3 comprises 13 residues. V was clipped by 4 bases and J by 11 bases, with 18 bases between them. Germline values: CDR1 SGHDT, CDR2 YYEEEE. CDR3 coding DNA: TGTGCCAGCAGCCTCAGGGATGGCAATGGGGCTTTCTTT. This sequence encodes CASSLRDGNGAFF. Full variable domain (remainder filled in from reference TRBV5-6 and TRBJ1-1): DAGVTQSPTHLIKTRGQQVTLRCSPKSGHDTVSWYQQALGQGPQFIFQYYEEEERQRGNFPDRFSGHQFPNYSSELNVNALLLGDSALYLCASSLRDGNGAFFGQGTRLTVV.

The chain couples TRBV18 to TRBJ1-5, with D hard to call. CDR3 length: 17 residues. Germline CDR1 and CDR2: KGHSH and LQKENI. Trimming took 2 bases from V and 4 from J, leaving 18 bases between them. CDR3 sequence (DNA): TGTGCCAGCTCACCATTAGGAGGCCGCGCAGAAAATCAGCCCCAGCATTTT. Translating it yields CASSPLGGRAENQPQHF.

The chain links TRBV19 to TRBJ1-1, with 7 bases lining up with TRBD1. Germline values: CDR1 LNHDA, CDR2 SQIVND (reference sequence). V shed 10 bases, J shed 4 bases, and the junction held 9 bases outside the gene matches. The CDR3 consists of 13 residues. The CDR3 DNA is TGTGCCACCCGAAGGGGGCAGGTCACTGAAGCTTTCTTT. Translated, it gives CATRRGQVTEAFF.

With regard to this clone: The same CDR3 is also encoded by other DNA sequences in this sample. The chain is built from TRBV27 and TRBJ1-1, with 10 bases matching TRBD1. With 5 bases clipped from V and 4 bases from J, the junction kept 4 bases outside the gene matches. The germline V gene encodes CDR1 MNHEY and CDR2 SMNVEV (reference sequence). The CDR3 spans 14 residues. CDR3 bases: TGTGCCAGCAGTCTAAGGACAGGGGGCACTGAAGCTTTCTTT. It specifies CASSLRTGGTEAFF.

This rearrangement joins TRBV7-9 to TRBJ2-1, with TRBD2 identical over 9 bases. CDR3 size: 15 residues. Germline trimming cut 5 bases from V and 4 bases from J; bases unmatched to any gene: 6. Germline values: CDR1 SEHNR, CDR2 FQNEAQ (reference sequence). The CDR3 is CASSPGTSTYNEQFF. The CDR3 DNA reads TGTGCCAGCAGCCCCGGGACTAGCACATACAATGAGCAGTTCTTC.

The V call is TRBV9, the J call TRBJ1-3; TRBD1 aligns across 9 bases. Germline lookup yields CDR1 SGDLS and CDR2 YYNGEE. The CDR3 spans 15 residues. V dropped 3 bases and J dropped 3; count of bases not matched to a gene: 4. Here the CDR3 reads CASSGDRGGGNTIYF. CDR3 coding DNA: TGTGCCAGCAGCGGTGACAGGGGGGGTGGAAACACCATATATTTT.

The chain recombines TRBV19 with TRBJ2-7; maybe TRBD2 (6 bases). Germline V gene lookup returns CDR1 LNHDA and CDR2 SQIVND (reference sequence). V was clipped by 5 bases and J by 2 bases, with 19 bases between them. The CDR3 is 16 amino acids. CDR3 loop: CASSLTRLDQTYEQYF. The CDR3 bases are TGTGCCAGTAGTCTCACACGACTAGATCAAACCTACGAGCAGTACTTC.

A few counts support this clone. The V and J genes are TRBV2 and TRBJ2-7; D possibly corresponds to TRBD1 (6 bases). The CDR3 totals 16 residues. The V and J ends lost 3 bases and 0 bases respectively, with 15 bases between them. Germline V gives CDR1 SNHLY, CDR2 FYNNEI. CDR3 residues: CASSDSGTQSSYEQYF. The CDR3 nucleotides are TGTGCCAGCAGTGATTCCGGGACACAGAGCTCCTACGAGCAGTACTTC.

The chain uses TRBV5-4 and TRBJ2-7; 11 nucleotides line up with TRBD2. The CDR3 contains 15 residues. The V segment lost 4 bases and the J segment 1 base; nucleotides outside the gene matches: 4. The germline V gene has CDR1 SGHNT and CDR2 YYREEE (reference sequence). In DNA form, the CDR3 reads TGTGCCAGCAGCGAGGGACTAGCGGCTTCCTACGAGCAGTACTTC. It is translated as CASSEGLAASYEQYF.

This chain joins TRBV27 and TRBJ2-1, with 8 bases that match TRBD1. The V segment lost 5 bases and the J segment 5 bases; nucleotides outside the gene matches: 8. The CDR3 sequence is 15 residues long. Germline CDR1 and CDR2: MNHEY and SMNVEV (reference sequence). The CDR3 DNA reads as TGTGCCAGCAGTGGCAGGGGGCGCAACCACAATGAGCAGTTCTTC. Amino acid sequence: CASSGRGRNHNEQFF.

The rearrangement uses TRBV7-5 and TRBJ2-1; the DNA was not compared with TRBD2, the D call given in the table. TRBV7-5 is classified as a pseudogene. The CDR3 sequence is 15 residues long. The CDR3 loop is CARSLFLLRSLEQFF. CDR3 nucleotide sequence: TGTGCCAGAAGCTTATTTTTGTTGCGGAGCCTCGAGCAGTTCTTC.

The chain carries TRBV6-5 and TRBJ1-2; TRBD1 aligns across 10 bases. The CDR3 is made up of 15 amino acids. CDR1 is MNHEY, CDR2 SVGAGI, per germline. After removal of 6 bases from V and 0 bases from J, the junction contained 4 bases not matched to a gene. As DNA, the CDR3 is TGTGCCAGCAGAGCTGGACAGGGGGCTAACTATGGCTACACCTTC. It is translated as CASRAGQGANYGYTF.

This chain connects TRBV7-9 to TRBJ2-7; possible D gene TRBD1, 6 bases. V lost 0 bases to trimming and J lost 5 bases, with 14 bases between them. The CDR3 is 15 amino acids. Germline CDR1 and CDR2: SEHNR and FQNEAQ (reference sequence). CDR3 residues: CASSLATGFKNEQYF. Written as DNA, the CDR3 is TGTGCCAGCAGCTTAGCGACAGGCTTCAAAAACGAGCAGTACTTC.

The chain joins TRBV6-2 or TRBV6-3 to TRBJ1-2; weak D call: TRBD1 (6 bases). The CDR3 has 14 residues. V lost 6 bases, J lost 7 bases, and 18 bases lay in between. Germline-derived CDR1 and CDR2 are MNHEY and SVGEGT. CDR3 sequence (DNA): TGTGCCAGCAGCTCTAGGGGGGGGCTCGGTGGCTACACCTTC. This codes for CASSSRGGLGGYTF.